These 7 T cell receptor beta chains originate from one sample sequenced in a study of T-cell reconstitution after alpha-beta-depleted transplantation in children. The TCRbeta library was prepared with unique molecular identifiers. TCRdb reprocessed the PCR reads with MiXCR, giving one entry per CDR3 protein. The data show under 450,000 distinct CDR3 sequences, 15% to 20% seen once. Sequences were derived from PBMCs, mostly from graft donor cells, sampled 360 days after TCRalphabeta/CD19-depleted stem cell transplant. The source is a boy younger than two who had a stem cell transplant for Wiskott-Aldrich syndrome, so the T cells may come from the graft donor.

The rearrangement uses TRBV20-1 and TRBJ1-2, with D possibly being TRBD1 (6 bases). V was cut by 4 bases and J by 0 bases, with 12 bases left in between. Germline V CDR1 and CDR2: DFQATT, SNEGSKA (reference sequence). The CDR3 extends over 14 amino acids. The CDR3 region has the DNA TGCAGTGCTAAGAACAGGGCCACTAACTATGGCTACACCTTC. This sequence encodes CSAKNRATNYGYTF.

This clonotype was picked up a small number of times. The chain recombines TRBV6-2 or TRBV6-3 with TRBJ2-1; 8 nucleotides match TRBD2. Unmatched junction bases numbered 13, after V lost 5 bases and J lost 7 bases. The CDR3 loop spans 16 amino acids. CDR1 MNHEY and CDR2 SVGEGT come from the germline V gene. As DNA, the CDR3 is TGTGCCAGCAGTCGCCTGTGGGGACTAGTAGGGAATGAGCAGTTCTTC. Protein product: CASSRLWGLVGNEQFF.

The table lists this clonotype with a count of one. A read error may account for a junction end that differs from germline. V is TRBV20-1 and J is TRBJ2-1, with 10 bases fitting TRBD2. Germline CDR1 reads DFQATT; CDR2 reads SNEGSKA (reference sequence). This CDR3 contains 16 residues. CDR3 DNA sequence: TGCAGTGCGAGAGATGTACGGACTAGCGGTCTGAATGAGCAGTTCTTC. This sequence encodes CSARDVRTSGLNEQFF.

The genes are TRBV7-9 and TRBJ2-6, with D possibly being TRBD1 (6 bases). With 10 bases removed from V and 0 bases from J, the gap between germline ends came to 13 bases. This CDR3 comprises 15 residues. Germline CDR1 is SEHNR and CDR2 is FQNEAQ (reference sequence). The CDR3 loop is CATPEQGSGANVLTF. Written as DNA, the CDR3 is TGTGCCACTCCAGAACAGGGCTCTGGGGCCAACGTCCTGACTTTC.

This chain joins TRBV5-1 and TRBJ2-7; D gene ambiguous. The CDR3 totals 14 residues. CDR1 SGHRS and CDR2 YFSETQ come from the germline V gene. Trimming removed 1 base from V and 1 base from J, with 9 bases in between. The CDR3 nucleotides are TGCGCCAGCAGCTTGAAGGACCCGTCCTACGAGCAGTACTTC. It is translated as CASSLKDPSYEQYF.

In its sample, this clonotype was seen a few times. This chain uses TRBV24-1 with TRBJ2-1; TRBD1 aligns across 9 bases. This CDR3 has 15 residues. With V trimmed by 7 bases and J by 9 bases, 12 bases remained unmatched. From germline, CDR1 is KGHDR and CDR2 SFDVKD. This CDR3 is CATRKDRGGKGEQFF. CDR3 nucleotide sequence: TGTGCCACCAGAAAGGACAGGGGAGGAAAGGGTGAGCAGTTCTTC.

The rearrangement uses TRBV18 and TRBJ2-1, with D possibly matching TRBD1 (5 bases). CDR3 length equals 15 residues. Trimming removed 3 bases at V and 7 bases at J, with 16 bases between. Germline V CDR1 and CDR2: KGHSH, LQKENI. The CDR3 here is CASSPFDSQRNEQFF. The CDR3, as DNA: TGTGCCAGCTCACCTTTCGACAGCCAAAGGAATGAGCAGTTCTTC.